Listed below are T cell receptor beta chains from one sample, sequenced in a study of cytomegalovirus exposure and HLA in healthy donors. TCRdb's copy holds only in-frame clones and misses some; the assay was immunoSEQ multiplex PCR. The data show about 160,000 clones, roughly 84% seen once. The sample was PBMCs. The receptors shown here come from a man between 18 and 35 years old in good health and CMV-seropositive. Each CDR3 is given with its conserved first and last residue. The order of the fields is D gene, clone size, J gene, V gene, CDR3 protein, CDR3 DNA. D genes are given only for firm matches. The size field is filled for only some rows; it gives once, few, many or a size class.

NA,NA,TRBJ1-4,TRBV4-3,CASSRENHGATGEKLFF,TGCGCCAGCAGCCGAGAAAACCACGGGGCCACAGGGGAAAAACTGTTTTTT
TRBD2,once,TRBJ2-1,TRBV9,CASSPKGAGGPFEQFF,TGTGCCAGCAGCCCGAAGGGGGCGGGGGGGCCGTTTGAGCAGTTCTTC
NA,NA,TRBJ1-1,TRBV7-9,CASSLAEGAFF,TGTGCCAGCAGCTTAGCCGAGGGAGCTTTCTTT
NA,NA,TRBJ2-3,TRBV19,CASSPRGGVKFVTQYF,TGTGCCAGTAGCCCTAGAGGGGGAGTGAAGTTTGTGACGCAGTATTTT
TRBD1,NA,TRBJ1-1,TRBV4-2,CASSHGQGAAEAFF,TGTGCCAGCAGCCATGGCCAGGGGGCGGCTGAAGCTTTCTTT
NA,NA,TRBJ1-1,TRBV27,CASGGGTYKYTEAFF,TGTGCCAGCGGCGGAGGGACCTATAAATACACTGAAGCTTTCTTT
TRBD1,NA,TRBJ1-6,TRBV19,CASSTGGHRNSPLHF,TGTGCCAGTAGTACAGGGGGCCATAGAAATTCACCCCTCCACTTT
TRBD1,NA,TRBJ1-2,TRBV5-4,CASSGGTGGFGYTF,TGTGCCAGCAGCGGCGGGACAGGGGGGTTTGGCTACACCTTC
TRBD2,NA,TRBJ2-5,TRBV7-9,CASSPGLASGETQYF,TGTGCCAGCAGCCCGGGACTAGCGTCGGGGGAGACCCAGTACTTC
TRBD1,NA,TRBJ1-3,TRBV13,CASSFARDRVPSTIYF,TGTGCCAGCAGCTTCGCCCGGGACAGGGTACCCTCCACCATATATTTT
NA,few,TRBJ1-1,TRBV5-1,CASSQRQDGTEAFF,TGCGCCAGCAGCCAAAGACAGGATGGCACTGAAGCTTTCTTT
TRBD1,NA,TRBJ2-5,TRBV6-4,CASSRNRGETQYF,TGTGCCAGCAGCCGCAACAGGGGGGAGACCCAGTACTTC